These 24 T cell receptor beta chains came from one sample sequenced in a study of T-cell reconstitution after alpha-beta-depleted transplantation in children. Library preparation (for TCRbeta) was performed with unique molecular identifiers. TCRdb re-called the PCR reads through MiXCR, storing one row per CDR3 protein. The table includes 200,000 to 250,000 distinct CDR3 sequences, around 12% detected once. Sequencing used PBMCs from the stem cell graft donor, obtained from the stem cell graft. These receptor sequences come from a human donor who donated a stem cell graft to a child with acute lymphoblastic leukemia.

This clonotype was seen repeatedly, ten times or more. The chain is built from TRBV10-3 and TRBJ2-7, with D maybe TRBD2 (6 bases). CDR3 length: 11 amino acids. Trimming left V 7 bases short and J 6 bases short, with 10 bases between. CDR1 is ENHRY, CDR2 SYGVKD, per germline. The CDR3 region has the DNA TGTGCCATCAATCAGGGAGGCGAGCAGTACTTC. Encoded protein: CAINQGGEQYF.

This clonotype was detected ten times or more. The chain has TRBV7-3 and TRBJ2-1; TRBD2 agrees at 7 bases. The V and J ends lost 0 bases and 6 bases, in that order; junction bases with no gene match: 11. The CDR3 contains 17 residues. Germline V gene sequence: CDR1 SGHTA, CDR2 FQGTGA. The CDR3 sequence: CASSLTGRLADPNEQFF. The CDR3 bases are TGTGCCAGCAGCTTAACGGGGCGGCTAGCGGACCCCAATGAGCAGTTCTTC. Looking up the rest from reference TRBV7-3 and TRBJ2-1 gives the full variable domain: GAGVSQTPSNKVTEKGKYVELRCDPISGHTALYWYRQSLGQGPEFLIYFQGTGAADDSGLPNDRFFAVRPEGSVSTLKIQRTERGDSAVYLCASSLTGRLADPNEQFFGPGTRLTVL.

In this sample, this clonotype turned up many times. CDR3 amino acids: CASSENRHAGELFF. As DNA, the CDR3 is TGTGCCAGCAGTGAAAATAGACACGCCGGGGAGCTGTTTTTT. V usage is TRBV2 and J usage is TRBJ2-2; D remains ambiguous. V dropped 2 bases and J dropped 6 bases, with 10 bases sitting between them. The germline V gene has CDR1 SNHLY and CDR2 FYNNEI. There are 14 residues in the CDR3.

This clonotype came up many times. The rearrangement joins TRBV2 to TRBJ2-4; a weak D match, TRBD2 (5 bases). V shed 6 bases and J shed 9 bases, with 12 bases lying between them. Germline V lookup: CDR1 SNHLY, CDR2 FYNNEI. CDR3 length: 12 residues. CDR3 protein: CASREGNGIQYF. The CDR3 DNA follows: TGTGCCAGCAGAGAGGGAAATGGCATTCAGTACTTC.

This clonotype was seen at least ten times. J is TRBJ2-7 and V is TRBV4-3; 11 positions match TRBD1. Germline V gives CDR1 LGHNA, CDR2 YSLEER. The CDR3 length is 15 residues. J gave up 4 bases and V 5 bases, and 7 bases lay outside the gene matches. The CDR3 protein is CASSAGTGGIYEQYF. The CDR3 DNA follows: TGCGCCAGCAGCGCCGGGACAGGGGGAATATACGAGCAGTACTTC.

The table lists this clonotype with many counts. This chain connects TRBV5-1 to TRBJ2-1, with 7 bases that match TRBD2. Germline assignment: CDR1 SGHRS and CDR2 YFSETQ. The CDR3 contains 17 residues. The V segment lost 0 bases and the J segment 0 bases; nucleotides outside the gene matches: 6. CDR3 nucleotide sequence: TGCGCCAGCAGCTTGGGGCTAGCGGCTAGCTCCTACAATGAGCAGTTCTTC. Protein product: CASSLGLAASSYNEQFF. Combining the CDR3 with reference TRBV5-1 and TRBJ2-1 gives the whole variable domain KAGVTQTPRYLIKTRGQQVTLSCSPISGHRSVSWYQQTPGQGLQFLFEYFSETQRNKGNFPGRFSGRQFSNSRSEMNVSTLELGDSALYLCASSLGLAASSYNEQFFGPGTRLTVL.

This clonotype was seen repeatedly, ten times or more. The V and J genes are TRBV29-1 and TRBJ2-3; 10 bases fit TRBD1. Germline assignment: CDR1 SQVTM and CDR2 ANQGSEA. Trimming at V came to 6 bases and at J to 4 bases, leaving 4 bases not matched to a gene. The CDR3 length is 13 residues. The CDR3 is CSVLDRGSDTQYF. In DNA form, the CDR3 reads TGCAGCGTCTTGGACAGGGGGTCAGATACGCAGTATTTT.

The rearrangement uses TRBV7-9 and TRBJ2-5; TRBD1 aligns across 10 bases. CDR1 SEHNR and CDR2 FQNEAQ come from the germline V gene (reference sequence). The junction had 6 bases not matched to a gene; V was cut back by 1 base and J by 1 base. The CDR3 extends over 17 amino acids. The DNA for the CDR3 is TGTGCCAGCAGCTTAGGAGGGGACAGGGGAGCCCAAGAGACCCAGTACTTC. Encoded protein: CASSLGGDRGAQETQYF. The full variable domain, rest sourced from reference TRBV7-9 and TRBJ2-5, is DTGVSQNPRHKITKRGQNVTFRCDPISEHNRLYWYRQTLGQGPEFLTYFQNEAQLEKSRLLSDRFSAERPKGSFSTLEIQRTEQGDSAMYLCASSLGGDRGAQETQYFGPGTRLLVL.

As for this clonotype: Possible read error: a much larger clone is one base away. The chain joins TRBV5-1 to TRBJ2-1; 8 bases align to TRBD2. Germline V gene data show CDR1 as SGHRS and CDR2 as YFSETQ. This CDR3 has 15 amino acids. The V segment lost 0 bases and the J segment 12 bases; nucleotides outside the gene matches: 11. CDR3 sequence: CASSLAGTSVRGQFF. The CDR3 DNA is TGCGCCAGCAGCTTGGCGGGGACTAGTGTCCGTGGGCAGTTCTTC.

The table lists this clonotype with many counts. The chain is built from TRBV20-1 and TRBJ2-7; D possibly corresponds to TRBD2 (6 bases). The V gene's germline CDR1 is DFQATT and CDR2 SNEGSKA (reference sequence). V lost 5 bases, J lost 2 bases, and 16 bases lay in between. The CDR3 sequence is 14 residues long. CDR3 residues: CSAPGTLITYEQYF. CDR3 DNA: TGCAGTGCTCCTGGGACTCTTATAACCTACGAGCAGTACTTC.

This clonotype has ten or more counts. The chain has TRBV5-1 and TRBJ2-7; possible D gene TRBD2, 5 bases. The V gene lost 6 bases and the J gene lost 4 bases, with 17 bases spanning the gap. This CDR3 region has 14 residues. Germline values: CDR1 SGHRS, CDR2 YFSETQ. The CDR3 loop reads CASNPGSETYEQYF. For the CDR3, the DNA is TGCGCCAGCAACCCCGGTAGCGAAACTTACGAGCAGTACTTC.

In this sample, this clonotype turned up many times. The rearrangement uses TRBV4-2 and TRBJ1-2; a possible D gene is TRBD1 (5 bases). V lost 0 bases to trimming and J lost 8 bases, with 16 bases between them. The CDR3 sequence is 15 residues long. Germline V gene lookup returns CDR1 LGHNA and CDR2 YNFKEQ. CDR3 region: CASSQEGAGLWGYTF. In DNA, the CDR3 is TGTGCCAGCAGCCAAGAAGGGGCGGGACTCTGGGGCTACACCTTC.

This clonotype was observed a handful of times. This chain uses TRBV30 with TRBJ1-5; no clear D gene. Germline lookup yields CDR1 GTSNPN and CDR2 SVGIG (reference sequence). The CDR3 extends over 12 amino acids. V lost 3 bases and J 3 bases, leaving 6 bases between the germline ends. The CDR3 DNA follows: TGTGCCTGGAGCCGGGTCAATCAGCCCCAGCATTTT. It is translated as CAWSRVNQPQHF.

There are many counts of this clonotype. The chain employs TRBV29-1 and TRBJ2-6; D remains ambiguous. V was shortened by 4 bases and J by 0 bases, with 7 bases between the two germline ends. Germline CDR1 reads SQVTM; CDR2 reads ANQGSEA. The CDR3 length is 14 residues. CDR3 amino acids: CSVVMSSGANVLTF. The CDR3 DNA sequence: TGCAGCGTTGTCATGAGCTCTGGGGCCAACGTCCTGACTTTC.

V is TRBV15 and J is TRBJ1-3; D remains ambiguous. V lost 0 bases, J lost 4 bases, and 10 bases lay in between. In germline, CDR1 is LNHNV, CDR2 YYDKDF (reference sequence). This CDR3 comprises 15 residues. The CDR3 DNA is TGTGCCACCAGCAGAGAGTACTCCGCGGGAAACACCATATATTTT. This translates into CATSREYSAGNTIYF.

There are many counts of this clonotype. The chain carries TRBV28 and TRBJ2-5; 7 nucleotides match TRBD1. Germline V lookup: CDR1 MDHEN, CDR2 SYDVKM. This CDR3 has 16 amino acids. Trimming removed 6 bases from V and 2 bases from J; junction bases left unmatched: 12. The chain's CDR3 is CASRVFGGQEQETQYF. The DNA of the CDR3 is TGTGCCAGCAGAGTTTTTGGCGGACAGGAACAAGAGACCCAGTACTTC.

J is TRBJ1-4 and V is TRBV12-3 or TRBV12-4; tentatively, D is TRBD1 (5 bases). V lost 0 bases to trimming and J lost 8 bases, with 16 bases between them. The CDR3 contains 16 residues. Written as DNA, the CDR3 is TGTGCCAGCAGTTTAGCGGTGACAGAGGAGGGAGAAAAACTGTTTTTT. This sequence encodes CASSLAVTEEGEKLFF.

This clonotype was seen repeatedly, ten times or more. The CDR3 protein is CASSLAWHDKNIQYF. The CDR3 nucleotides read TGTGCCAGCAGCTTAGCGTGGCATGATAAAAACATTCAGTACTTC. J is TRBJ2-4 and V is TRBV7-9; no firm D call. This CDR3 comprises 15 residues. Between the trimmed V and J ends, which lost 0 bases and 4 bases, there was a span of 10 bases. Germline loops: CDR1 SEHNR, CDR2 FQNEAQ (reference sequence).

In regard to this clonotype: Being one base from a much bigger clone, this may be a read error. The V and J genes are TRBV6-1 and TRBJ2-5, with a tentative D call TRBD1 (5 bases). The CDR3 spans 16 residues. Looked up from germline, CDR1 is MNHNS and CDR2 is SASEGT. CDR3 amino acids: CGSRAVGTPQRETQYF. CDR3 DNA sequence: TGTGGCAGCAGGGCGGTTGGCACCCCGCAGAGAGAGACCCAGTACTTC.

At least ten counts were recorded for this clonotype. The chain has TRBV7-9 and TRBJ2-3; D remains ambiguous. Germline V gene data show CDR1 as SEHNR and CDR2 as FQNEAQ (reference sequence). V shed 1 base and J shed 6 bases, with 8 bases lying between them. The CDR3 is made up of 13 amino acids. The DNA for the CDR3 is TGTGCCAGCAGCTTAGAACTCCGGGATACGCAGTATTTT. Its translation: CASSLELRDTQYF.

A few counts support this clonotype. The J gene is TRBJ2-1, the V gene TRBV12-3 or TRBV12-4; 10 bases map to TRBD2. The trim removed 5 bases at V and 7 bases at J, leaving 8 bases unmatched. The CDR3 consists of 15 residues. CDR3 nucleotides: TGTGCCAGCAGTCCGTTTAGCGGGGGGAATAATGAGCAGTTCTTC. Protein sequence: CASSPFSGGNNEQFF.

CDR3 DNA: TGCGCCAGCTACGGCGGGAGCCTAAACTATGGCTACACCTTC. Protein sequence: CASYGGSLNYGYTF. V gene TRBV10-2 combines with J gene TRBJ1-2; D gene unclear. CDR1 and CDR2 from the germline V gene are WSHSY and SAAADI. The CDR3 extends over 14 amino acids. V lost 8 bases, J lost 2 bases, and 15 bases lay in between.

This clonotype was recorded a few times. This chain links TRBV20-1 with TRBJ2-1; unclear D gene. Germline values: CDR1 DFQATT, CDR2 SNEGSKA (reference sequence). Trimming took off 1 base at V and 6 bases at J, with 13 bases between the two ends. This CDR3 spans 14 amino acids. The CDR3 nucleotides read TGCAGTGCTAGAGGAGAGAGTGGCGCCAATGAGCAGTTCTTC. Its translation is CSARGESGANEQFF.

This clonotype was seen many times. V is TRBV28 and J is TRBJ2-6; tentative D call: TRBD1 (7 bases). V was pared by 7 bases and J by 0 bases, with 13 bases between. This CDR3 comprises 16 residues. Germline lookup yields CDR1 MDHEN and CDR2 SYDVKM. The CDR3 spells CASIQGEVSGANVLTF. DNA for the CDR3: TGTGCCAGCATCCAGGGGGAGGTCTCTGGGGCCAACGTCCTGACTTTC.